This is a list of T cell receptor beta chains from one sample in a study of blood T cell repertoires in COVID-19. Measured with immunoSEQ multiplex PCR; TCRdb has only the in-frame clones, and not every one. The data hold hundreds of thousands of clones, with around 85% observed a single time. The sequencing sample was made of peripheral blood. Receptors originate from a woman aged 18-29 years with acute or convalescent COVID-19. CDR3s include the opening cysteine and the closing phenylalanine or tryptophan. A D gene is named only where the DNA matches it firmly. Clone size is given for some rows only: seen once, a few or many times, or a class if the clone is expanded.

TRBV4-1,-,-,TRBJ2-5,CASSQDGSGETQYF,TGCGCCAGCAGCCAAGATGGTAGCGGAGAGACCCAGTACTTC
TRBV5-1,-,-,TRBJ2-1,CASSLEFRATYNEQFF,TGCGCCAGCAGCTTGGAGTTCAGGGCGACCTACAATGAGCAGTTCTTC
TRBV30,-,-,TRBJ1-5,CAWSSGEGFSQPQHF,TGTGCCTGGAGTTCGGGGGAGGGTTTTAGTCAGCCCCAGCATTTT
TRBV27,-,-,TRBJ2-7,CASSLRQDSYEQYF,TGTGCCAGCAGTTTAAGGCAGGACTCCTACGAGCAGTACTTC
TRBV7-2,-,few,TRBJ2-7,CASSLHTQGTYEQYF,TGTGCCAGCAGCTTACACACCCAGGGGACCTACGAGCAGTACTTC
TRBV2,TRBD2,-,TRBJ2-1,CASSGLAVNNEQFF,TGTGCCAGCTCGGGACTAGCGGTCAACAATGAGCAGTTCTTC
TRBV18,-,-,TRBJ1-1,CASSPPGPTGTEAFF,TGTGCCAGCTCACCACCAGGGCCTACGGGAACTGAAGCTTTCTTT
TRBV7-9,-,-,TRBJ2-3,CASSFSGEVSDTQYF,TGTGCCAGCAGCTTCTCGGGGGAGGTGTCAGATACGCAGTATTTT
TRBV9,TRBD2,-,TRBJ2-7,CASSPRSGKSYEQYF,TGTGCCAGCAGCCCCCGTAGCGGGAAATCCTACGAGCAGTACTTC
TRBV5-1,-,-,TRBJ1-2,CASSSGLTGPNGYTF,TGCGCCAGCAGCTCCGGCCTGACAGGACCCAATGGCTACACCTTC
TRBV5-1,TRBD2,-,TRBJ2-1,CASSNSGTRQHEQFF,TGCGCCAGCAGCAATTCCGGGACTAGGCAGCATGAGCAGTTCTTC
TRBV19,TRBD2,-,TRBJ2-5,CASSIGQLAGGQETQYF,TGTGCCAGTAGTATAGGGCAACTAGCGGGGGGTCAAGAGACCCAGTACTTC
TRBV11-2,-,-,TRBJ1-1,CATEGPAEAFF,TGTGCCACTGAGGGCCCCGCTGAAGCTTTCTTT
TRBV5-1,-,-,TRBJ2-1,CASSLDLPGQGNEQFF,TGCGCCAGCAGCTTGGACCTCCCGGGACAAGGCAATGAGCAGTTCTTC
TRBV9,TRBD2,-,TRBJ2-5,CASSVYGGGLQETQYF,TGTGCCAGCAGCGTTTACGGGGGGGGACTCCAAGAGACCCAGTACTTC
TRBV2,TRBD1,-,TRBJ2-2,CASSRDRGYTGELFF,TGTGCCAGCAGCCGGGACAGGGGCTACACCGGGGAGCTGTTTTTT
TRBV5-1,TRBD2,few,TRBJ2-7,CASSGTGGSIEQYF,TGCGCCTCCTCAGGGACGGGAGGGTCGATCGAGCAGTACTTC
TRBV5-1,TRBD1,once,TRBJ1-3,CASSPGQGLGNTIYF,TGCGCCAGCAGCCCCGGACAGGGCTTAGGAAACACCATATATTTT
TRBV10-3,-,-,TRBJ2-3,CAISGTDTQYF,TGTGCCATCAGCGGCACAGATACGCAGTATTTT
TRBV7-3,TRBD1,-,TRBJ1-2,CASSLTGDGYGYTF,TGTGCCAGCAGTCTAACAGGGGATGGCTATGGCTACACCTTC
TRBV9,-,-,TRBJ1-1,CASSVVGGSTEAFF,TGTGCCAGCAGCGTAGTGGGGGGTAGCACTGAAGCTTTCTTT
TRBV18,TRBD2,-,TRBJ2-7,CASSRGRGEGTYEQYF,TGTGCCAGCTCACGGGGCCGAGGGGAGGGGACCTACGAGCAGTACTTC
TRBV3-1/TRBV3-2,TRBD2,once,TRBJ2-4,CASRQREAFGIQYF,TGTGCCAGCCGGCAGCGGGAGGCTTTTGGCATTCAGTACTTC
TRBV19,-,-,TRBJ1-5,CASSYRDNSNQPQHF,TGTGCCAGTAGTTACAGGGATAATAGCAATCAGCCCCAGCATTTT
TRBV28,TRBD1,few,TRBJ1-3,CASTHLQGISGNTIYF,TGTGCCAGCACACACCTACAGGGGATATCTGGAAACACCATATATTTT
TRBV10-3,TRBD2,once,TRBJ2-3,CAIRHVAGMDTQYF,TGTGCCATCAGACACGTAGCGGGAATGGATACGCAGTATTTT
TRBV18,-,-,TRBJ1-2,CASSPPTRGYGYTF,TGTGCCAGCTCACCCCCGACCCGGGGCTATGGCTACACCTTC
TRBV28,-,-,TRBJ2-7,CASSFPGQGAVQYF,TGTGCCAGCAGTTTCCCCGGACAAGGAGCTGTGCAGTACTTC
TRBV7-6,-,-,TRBJ2-7,CASSLAPGGETPYEQYF,TGTGCCAGCAGCTTAGCCCCTGGCGGGGAGACTCCTTACGAGCAGTACTTC
TRBV9,-,-,TRBJ1-3,CASSGQESSGNTIYF,TGTGCCAGCAGCGGACAGGAGAGCTCTGGAAACACCATATATTTT
TRBV21-1,-,-,TRBJ1-3,CASRLLYAGNTIYF,TGTGCCAGCCGGTTATTATACGCTGGAAACACCATATATTTT
TRBV14,-,-,TRBJ2-7,CASSQETLRLQYF,TGTGCCAGCAGCCAAGAAACCCTACGTCTGCAGTACTTC
TRBV5-1,TRBD2,-,TRBJ2-5,CASSRGTSSQETQYF,TGCGCCAGCAGCCGGGGGACTAGTTCACAAGAGACCCAGTACTTC
TRBV2,-,-,TRBJ1-1,CASSVLRVETEAFF,TGTGCCAGCAGTGTCCTTCGGGTAGAGACTGAAGCTTTCTTT
TRBV5-1,TRBD2,-,TRBJ2-7,CASSFSSSGGYYEQYF,TGCGCCAGCAGCTTTTCTAGTAGCGGGGGGTACTACGAGCAGTACTTC
TRBV6-2/TRBV6-3,-,-,TRBJ2-3,CASSYSQTGGGDTQYF,TGTGCCAGCAGTTACTCACAAACAGGGGGAGGGGATACGCAGTATTTT
TRBV7-9,-,-,TRBJ2-5,CASSFGSVMAGKTQYF,TGTGCCAGCAGCTTCGGGTCCGTTATGGCTGGAAAGACCCAGTACTTC
TRBV12-5,TRBD1,-,TRBJ1-5,CASGMGQGDQPQHF,TGTGCTAGTGGTATGGGACAGGGGGATCAGCCCCAGCATTTT
TRBV21-1,-,-,TRBJ1-2,CASSKEYREYGYTF,TGTGCCAGCAGCAAAGAGTACCGGGAGTATGGCTACACCTTC
TRBV19,-,-,TRBJ1-1,CASSTRTALEAFF,TGTGCCAGTAGTACAAGGACAGCCCTGGAAGCTTTCTTT
TRBV5-1,TRBD2,-,TRBJ2-1,CASSSTSGEGEQFF,TGCGCCAGCAGCAGCACTAGCGGGGAGGGTGAGCAGTTCTTC
TRBV7-3,-,-,TRBJ1-1,CASSPPGNTEAFF,TGTGCCAGCAGCCCCCCGGGGAACACTGAAGCTTTCTTT
TRBV6-5,-,-,TRBJ1-2,CASSLHRDTTYGYTF,TGTGCCAGCAGTCTCCATCGGGACACTACCTATGGCTACACCTTC
TRBV5-1,TRBD1,-,TRBJ1-2,CASSPGGQGLVDYTF,TGCGCCAGCAGCCCCGGCGGACAGGGACTTGTGGACTACACCTTC
TRBV11-2,-,-,TRBJ1-4,CASSIRGRGEKLFF,TGTGCCAGCAGCATAAGAGGGAGGGGTGAAAAACTGTTTTTT
TRBV13,-,-,TRBJ2-7,CASSLGRYEQYF,TGTGCCAGCAGCTTAGGCCGGTACGAGCAGTACTTC
TRBV13,-,-,TRBJ1-1,CASSSPRAGRTEAFF,TGTGCCAGCAGCTCCCCCCGGGCAGGGAGGACTGAAGCTTTCTTT
TRBV7-3,TRBD1,-,TRBJ1-2,CASSVRGTGGGYGYTF,TGTGCCAGCAGCGTGCGTGGGACAGGGGGCGGCTATGGCTACACCTTC
TRBV5-1,TRBD1,-,TRBJ2-7,CASSSRWEVGRGPFTYEQYF,TGCGCCAGCAGCTCCAGATGGGAGGTAGGCAGGGGGCCTTTTACCTACGAGCAGTACTTC
TRBV19,-,-,TRBJ1-1,CATSDGGNTEAFF,TGTGCCACTTCAGACGGAGGGAACACTGAAGCTTTCTTT
TRBV12-5,-,-,TRBJ2-3,CASGPGSDADTQYF,TGTGCTAGTGGACCAGGGTCTGATGCGGATACGCAGTATTTT
TRBV28,-,-,TRBJ2-2,CASSDRTDDTGELFF,TGTGCCAGCAGTGACCGGACAGATGACACCGGGGAGCTGTTTTTT
TRBV6-5,-,-,TRBJ2-5,CASSYDGGEETQYF,TGTGCCAGCAGTTACGACGGGGGAGAAGAGACCCAGTACTTC